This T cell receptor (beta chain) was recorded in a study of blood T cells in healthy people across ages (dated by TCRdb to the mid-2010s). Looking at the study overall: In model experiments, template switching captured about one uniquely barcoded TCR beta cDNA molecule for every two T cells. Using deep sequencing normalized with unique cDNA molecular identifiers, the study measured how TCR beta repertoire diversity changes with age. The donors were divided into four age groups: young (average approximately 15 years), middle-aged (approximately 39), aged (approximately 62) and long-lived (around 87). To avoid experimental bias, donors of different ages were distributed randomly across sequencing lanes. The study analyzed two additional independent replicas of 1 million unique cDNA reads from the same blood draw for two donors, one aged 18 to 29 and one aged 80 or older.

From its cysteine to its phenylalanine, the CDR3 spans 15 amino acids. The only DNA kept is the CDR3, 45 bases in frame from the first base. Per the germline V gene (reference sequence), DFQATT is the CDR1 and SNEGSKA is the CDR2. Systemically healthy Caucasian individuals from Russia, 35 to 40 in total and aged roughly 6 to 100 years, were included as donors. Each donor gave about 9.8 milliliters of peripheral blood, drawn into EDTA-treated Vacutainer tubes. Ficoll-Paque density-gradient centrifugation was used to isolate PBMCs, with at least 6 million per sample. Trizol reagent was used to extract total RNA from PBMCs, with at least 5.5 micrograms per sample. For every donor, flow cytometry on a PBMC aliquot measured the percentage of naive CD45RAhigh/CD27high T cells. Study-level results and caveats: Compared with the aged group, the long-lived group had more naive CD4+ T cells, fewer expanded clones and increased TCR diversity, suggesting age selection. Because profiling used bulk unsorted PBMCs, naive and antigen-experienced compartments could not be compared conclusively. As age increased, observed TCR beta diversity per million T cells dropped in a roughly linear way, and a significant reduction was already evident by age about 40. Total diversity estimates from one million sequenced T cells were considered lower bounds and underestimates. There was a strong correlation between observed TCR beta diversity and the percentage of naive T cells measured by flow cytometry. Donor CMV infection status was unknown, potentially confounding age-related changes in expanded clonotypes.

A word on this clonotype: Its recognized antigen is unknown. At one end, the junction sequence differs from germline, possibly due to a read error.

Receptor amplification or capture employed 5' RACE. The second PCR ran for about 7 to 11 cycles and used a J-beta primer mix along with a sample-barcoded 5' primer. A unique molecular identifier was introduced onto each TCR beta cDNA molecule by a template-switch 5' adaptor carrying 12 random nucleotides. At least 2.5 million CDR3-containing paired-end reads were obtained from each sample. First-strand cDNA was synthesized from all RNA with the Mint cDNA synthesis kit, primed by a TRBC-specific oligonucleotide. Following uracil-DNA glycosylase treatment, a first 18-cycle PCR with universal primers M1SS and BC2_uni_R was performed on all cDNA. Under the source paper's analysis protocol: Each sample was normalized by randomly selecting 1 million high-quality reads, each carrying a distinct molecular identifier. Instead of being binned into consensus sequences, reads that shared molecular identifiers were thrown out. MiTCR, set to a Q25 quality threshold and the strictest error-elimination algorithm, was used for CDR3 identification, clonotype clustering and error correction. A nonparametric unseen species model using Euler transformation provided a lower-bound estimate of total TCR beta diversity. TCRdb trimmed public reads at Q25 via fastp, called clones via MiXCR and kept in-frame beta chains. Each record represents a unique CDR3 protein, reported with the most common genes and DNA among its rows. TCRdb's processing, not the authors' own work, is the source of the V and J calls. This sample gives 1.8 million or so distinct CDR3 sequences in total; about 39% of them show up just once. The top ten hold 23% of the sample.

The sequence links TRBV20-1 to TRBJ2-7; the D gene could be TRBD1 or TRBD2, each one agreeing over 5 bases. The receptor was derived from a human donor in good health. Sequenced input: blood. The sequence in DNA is TGCAGTGCTAGAGAAGGGACCGCTGTCTCCTACGAGCGGTACTTC. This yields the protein CSAREGTAVSYERYF.